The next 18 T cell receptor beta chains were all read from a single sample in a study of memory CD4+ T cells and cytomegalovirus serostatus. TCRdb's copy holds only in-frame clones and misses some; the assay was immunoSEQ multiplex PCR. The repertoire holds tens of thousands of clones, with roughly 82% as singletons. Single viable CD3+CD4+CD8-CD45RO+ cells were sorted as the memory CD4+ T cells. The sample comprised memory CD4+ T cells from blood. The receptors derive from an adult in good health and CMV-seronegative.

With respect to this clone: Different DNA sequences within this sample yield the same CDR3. Here the CDR3 reads CASSYSGASSYNEQFF. The CDR3 bases are TGTGCCAGCAGTTACTCAGGGGCTAGCTCCTACAATGAGCAGTTCTTC. The V and J genes are TRBV6-5 and TRBJ2-1, with D possibly TRBD1 on 5 matching bases. The CDR3 totals 16 residues. The V and J ends lost 0 bases and 0 bases respectively, with 9 bases between them. CDR1 is MNHEY and CDR2 is SVGAGI in the germline V gene.

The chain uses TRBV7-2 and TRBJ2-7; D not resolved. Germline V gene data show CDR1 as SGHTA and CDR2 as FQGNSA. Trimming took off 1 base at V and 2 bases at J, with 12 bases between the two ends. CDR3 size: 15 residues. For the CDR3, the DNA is TGTGCCAGCAGCTTAGTAGCCAGTGGGCCCTACGAGCAGTACTTC. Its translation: CASSLVASGPYEQYF.

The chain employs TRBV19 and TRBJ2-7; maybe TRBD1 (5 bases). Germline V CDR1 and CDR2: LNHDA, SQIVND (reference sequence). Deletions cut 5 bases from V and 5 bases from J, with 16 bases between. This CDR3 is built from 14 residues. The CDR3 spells CASSATGAPHEQYF. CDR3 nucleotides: TGTGCCAGTAGTGCCACAGGAGCGCCCCACGAGCAGTACTTC.

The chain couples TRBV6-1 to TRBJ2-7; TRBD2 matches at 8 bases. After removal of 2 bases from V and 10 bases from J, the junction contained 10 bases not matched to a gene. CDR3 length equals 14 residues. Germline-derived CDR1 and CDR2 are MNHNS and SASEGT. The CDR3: CASSEPRGARTQYF. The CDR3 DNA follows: TGTGCCAGCAGTGAACCGCGGGGGGCCCGAACCCAGTACTTC.

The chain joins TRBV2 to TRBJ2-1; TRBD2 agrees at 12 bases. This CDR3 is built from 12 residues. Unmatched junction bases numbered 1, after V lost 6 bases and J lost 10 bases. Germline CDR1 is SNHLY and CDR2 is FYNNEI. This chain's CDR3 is CASRLAGGEQFF. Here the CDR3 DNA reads TGTGCCAGCAGGCTAGCGGGGGGGGAGCAGTTCTTC. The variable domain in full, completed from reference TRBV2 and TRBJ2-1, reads EPEVTQTPSHQVTQMGQEVILRCVPISNHLYFYWYRQILGQKVEFLVSFYNNEISEKSEIFDDQFSVERPDGSNFTLKIRSTKLEDSAMYFCASRLAGGEQFFGPGTRLTVL.

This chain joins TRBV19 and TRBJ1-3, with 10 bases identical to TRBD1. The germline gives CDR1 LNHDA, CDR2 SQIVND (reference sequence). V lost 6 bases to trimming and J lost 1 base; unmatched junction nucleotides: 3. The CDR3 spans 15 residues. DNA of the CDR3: TGTGCCAGTAGGGGACAGGGGATATCTGGAAACACCATATATTTT. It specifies CASRGQGISGNTIYF.

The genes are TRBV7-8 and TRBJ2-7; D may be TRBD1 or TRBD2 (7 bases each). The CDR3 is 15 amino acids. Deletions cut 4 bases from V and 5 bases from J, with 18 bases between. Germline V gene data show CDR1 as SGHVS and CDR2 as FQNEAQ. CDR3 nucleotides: TGTGCCAGCAGCTCCAGGGGGGGCGTTATCCACGAGCAGTACTTC. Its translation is CASSSRGGVIHEQYF.

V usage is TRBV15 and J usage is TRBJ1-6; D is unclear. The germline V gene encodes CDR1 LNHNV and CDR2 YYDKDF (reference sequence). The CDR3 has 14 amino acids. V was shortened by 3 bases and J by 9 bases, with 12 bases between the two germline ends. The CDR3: CATSRIGRSSPLHF. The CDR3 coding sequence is TGTGCCACCAGCAGGATAGGGAGGAGTTCACCCCTCCACTTT.

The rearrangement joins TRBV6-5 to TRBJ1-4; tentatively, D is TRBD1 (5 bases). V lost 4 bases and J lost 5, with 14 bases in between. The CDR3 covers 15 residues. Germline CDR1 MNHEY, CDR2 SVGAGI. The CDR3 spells CASSLFRDGNEKLFF. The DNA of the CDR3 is TGTGCCAGCAGTTTATTTCGGGACGGGAATGAAAAACTGTTTTTT.

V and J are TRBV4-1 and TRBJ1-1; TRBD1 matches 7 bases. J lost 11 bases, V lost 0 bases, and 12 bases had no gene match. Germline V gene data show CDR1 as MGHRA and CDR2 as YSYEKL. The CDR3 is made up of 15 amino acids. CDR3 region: CASSQDYQGVNTAFF. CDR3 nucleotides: TGCGCCAGCAGCCAAGATTATCAGGGGGTGAATACGGCTTTCTTT.

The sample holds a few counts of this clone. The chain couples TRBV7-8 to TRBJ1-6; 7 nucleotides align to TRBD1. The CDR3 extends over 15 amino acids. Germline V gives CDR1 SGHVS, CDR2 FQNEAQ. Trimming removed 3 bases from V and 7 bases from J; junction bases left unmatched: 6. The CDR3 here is CASSLGQIFNSPLHF. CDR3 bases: TGTGCCAGCAGCTTGGGACAGATCTTCAATTCACCCCTCCACTTT.

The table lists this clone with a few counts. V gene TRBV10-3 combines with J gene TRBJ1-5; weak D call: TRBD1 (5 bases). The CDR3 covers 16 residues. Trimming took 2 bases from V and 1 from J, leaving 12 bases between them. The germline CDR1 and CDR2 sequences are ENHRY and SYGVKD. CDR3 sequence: CAISEGRQLSNQPQHF. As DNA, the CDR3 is TGTGCCATCAGTGAGGGGCGACAGCTAAGCAATCAGCCCCAGCATTTT.

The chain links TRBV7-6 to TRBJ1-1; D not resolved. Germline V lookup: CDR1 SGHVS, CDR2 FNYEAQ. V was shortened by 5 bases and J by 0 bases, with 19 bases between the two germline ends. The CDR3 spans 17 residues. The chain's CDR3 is CASSPSPGLGLNTEAFF. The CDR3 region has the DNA TGTGCCAGCAGCCCGAGCCCAGGTCTAGGGCTGAACACTGAAGCTTTCTTT.

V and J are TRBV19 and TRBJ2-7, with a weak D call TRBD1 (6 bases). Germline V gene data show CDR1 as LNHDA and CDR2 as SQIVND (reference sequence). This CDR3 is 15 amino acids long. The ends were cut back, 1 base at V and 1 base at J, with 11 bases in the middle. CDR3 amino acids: CASSIAVGQSYEQYF. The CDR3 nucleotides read TGTGCCAGTAGTATAGCGGTCGGACAGTCCTACGAGCAGTACTTC.

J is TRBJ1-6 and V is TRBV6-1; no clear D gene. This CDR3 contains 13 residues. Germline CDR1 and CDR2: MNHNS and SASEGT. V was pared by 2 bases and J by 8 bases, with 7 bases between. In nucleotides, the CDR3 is TGTGCCAGCAGTGAAATGGTACATTCACCCCTCCACTTT. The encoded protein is CASSEMVHSPLHF.

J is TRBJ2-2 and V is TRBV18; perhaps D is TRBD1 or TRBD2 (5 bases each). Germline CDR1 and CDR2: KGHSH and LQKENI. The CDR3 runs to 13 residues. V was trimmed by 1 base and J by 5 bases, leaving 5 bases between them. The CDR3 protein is CASSPRGTGELFF. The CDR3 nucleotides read TGTGCCAGCTCACCACGGGGGACCGGGGAGCTGTTTTTT.

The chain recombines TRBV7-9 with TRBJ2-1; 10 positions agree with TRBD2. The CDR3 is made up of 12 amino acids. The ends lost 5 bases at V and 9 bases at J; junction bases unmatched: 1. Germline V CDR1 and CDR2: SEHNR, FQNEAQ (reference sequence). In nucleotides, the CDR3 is TGTGCCAGCAGCGCTAGCGGGGGTGAGCAGTTCTTC. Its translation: CASSASGGEQFF.

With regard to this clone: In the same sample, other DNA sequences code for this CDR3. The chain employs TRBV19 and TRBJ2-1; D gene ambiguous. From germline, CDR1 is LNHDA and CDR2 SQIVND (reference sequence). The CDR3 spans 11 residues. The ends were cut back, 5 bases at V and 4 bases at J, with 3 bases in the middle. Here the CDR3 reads CASSSYNEQFF. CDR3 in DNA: TGTGCCAGTAGTTCGTACAATGAGCAGTTCTTC.